The next 29 T cell receptor beta chains were all read from a single sample in a study of glioma-infiltrating T cells. The iRepertoire nested amplicon-rescue multiplex PCR amplified TCR alpha and beta CDR3s from RNA. TCRdb redid the calling of the multiplex PCR reads with MiXCR, one entry per CDR3 protein. The sample consists of 100,000 to 150,000 distinct CDR3 sequences, roughly 24% of them appearing once. Sequencing was performed on glioma tissue, nonneoplastic brain tissue, or PBMCs (not recorded which). These receptors were taken from a human donor with low-grade glioma or glioblastoma, undergoing nonglioma brain surgery, or in good health (not recorded which).

The chain joins TRBV9 to TRBJ2-4; perhaps TRBD2 as D (6 bases). Between the trimmed V and J ends, which lost 0 bases and 5 bases, there was a span of 6 bases. CDR1 and CDR2 (germline): SGDLS, YYNGEE. The CDR3 has 13 residues. The CDR3, as DNA: TGTGCCAGCAGCGTAGGACTAGAAAACATTCAGTACTTC. This translates into CASSVGLENIQYF.

A few counts support this clonotype. The V gene is TRBV29-1, the J gene TRBJ2-3, with a possible D match to TRBD1 (5 bases). Looked up from germline, CDR1 is SQVTM and CDR2 is ANQGSEA. The germline V and J ends were trimmed by 2 bases and 2 bases, with 8 bases remaining between them. The CDR3 spans 13 residues. CDR3 amino acids: CSVERQPTDTQYF. CDR3 DNA: TGCAGCGTTGAAAGACAGCCCACAGATACGCAGTATTTT.

To note about this clonotype: A clone one base away is much larger, so this may be a read error. This chain links TRBV4-1 with TRBJ2-1, with a weak D call TRBD1 (6 bases). The end of the DNA is better explained by TRBJ2-5, so the J call may be wrong. CDR3 length equals 14 residues. Germline values: CDR1 MGHRA, CDR2 YSYEKL. The chain's CDR3 is CASSQAYREETQYF. The CDR3 nucleotides are TGCGCCAGCAGCCAAGCCTACAGGGAAGAGACCCAGTACTTC.

With respect to this clonotype: This sequence may be a read error, since a much larger clone differs from it by one base. V and J are TRBV28 and TRBJ1-1; D not certain. V gave up 3 bases and J gave up 1 base, with 9 bases separating them. The CDR3 is made up of 14 amino acids. Germline CDR1 reads MDHEN; CDR2 reads SYDVKM. The CDR3 here is CASSLVPSNTEAFF. The CDR3 DNA sequence: TGTGCCAGCAGTTTGGTACCTTCGAACACTGAAGCTTTCTTT. Together with reference TRBV28 and TRBJ1-1, the CDR3 gives the full variable domain: DVKVTQSSRYLVKRTGEKVFLECVQDMDHENMFWYRQDPGLGLRLIYFSYDVKMKEKGDIPEGYSVSREKKERFSLILESASTNQTSMYLCASSLVPSNTEAFFGQGTRLTVV.

The genes are TRBV29-1 and TRBJ2-2; TRBD1 might be the D (8 bases). The CDR3 sequence is 12 residues long. Germline assignment: CDR1 SQVTM and CDR2 ANQGSEA. CDR3 amino acids: CTSTGEGGELFF. For the CDR3, the DNA is TGCACCTCGACAGGGGAGGGCGGGGAGCTGTTTTTT.

Remarks on this clonotype: A read error may explain this, as a much larger clone is one base away. The chain carries TRBV7-2 and TRBJ2-1; D uncertain. Germline CDR1 SGHTA, CDR2 FQGNSA. This CDR3 has 16 residues. V was clipped by 8 bases and J by 2 bases, with 19 bases between them. CDR3 residues: CASRPRSMEPYNEQFF. CDR3 coding DNA: TGTGCCAGCCGCCCTAGATCAATGGAGCCCTACAATGAGCAGTTCTTC.

This clonotype was detected ten times or more. In DNA, the CDR3 is TGTGCCAGCAGTCCAGGGACAGGGGGGAACACTGAAGCTTTCTTT. Translated, it gives CASSPGTGGNTEAFF. This chain uses TRBV12-3 or TRBV12-4 with TRBJ1-1; 11 bases fit TRBD1. Trimming took 5 bases from V and 1 from J; bases not matched to a gene: 3. The CDR3 runs 15 residues.

This clonotype has more than one count but fewer than ten. A read error may explain this, as a much larger clone is one base away. V is TRBV6-2 or TRBV6-3 and J is TRBJ1-1; D perhaps matches TRBD1 (6 bases). Trimming took off 2 bases at V and 5 bases at J, with 15 bases between the two ends. Germline CDR1 and CDR2: MNHEY and SVGEGT. The CDR3 extends over 15 amino acids. CDR3 in amino acids: CASSYGGGTMTEAFF. Written as DNA, the CDR3 is TGTGCCAGCAGTTACGGGGGCGGCACGATGACTGAAGCTTTCTTT.

As to this clonotype: With a much larger clone just one base away, this may be a read error. V gene TRBV11-1 combines with J gene TRBJ1-6, with D unresolved. Germline V gene data show CDR1 as SGHAT and CDR2 as FQDESV (reference sequence). The CDR3 has 14 residues. The DNA for the CDR3 is TGTGCCAGCAGCTTAGAACAAGAGAATTCAACCCTCCACTTT. Residues: CASSLEQENSTLHF.

This clonotype was counted many times. The chain links TRBV7-2 to TRBJ2-1; the D is unclear. The CDR3 contains 15 residues. V was trimmed by 1 base and J by 6 bases, leaving 13 bases between them. Germline loops: CDR1 SGHTA, CDR2 FQGNSA. The CDR3 here is CASSLDGFSFNEQFF. Written as DNA, the CDR3 is TGTGCCAGCAGCTTAGACGGATTCTCATTCAATGAGCAGTTCTTC.

This clonotype was seen a handful of times. CDR3 sequence reads: CASKGGGGRATNEKLFF. The CDR3 DNA follows: TGCGCCAGCAAGGGAGGGGGGGGGCGCGCAACTAATGAAAAACTGTTTTTT. The chain couples TRBV4-1 to TRBJ1-4; perhaps TRBD1 as D (6 bases). CDR3 length equals 17 residues. Germline V CDR1 and CDR2: MGHRA, YSYEKL. Trimming cost V 7 bases and J 0 bases, with 18 bases left between them.

This clonotype was counted many times. The V and J genes are TRBV4-3 and TRBJ2-1; the D is unclear. From germline, CDR1 is LGHNA and CDR2 YSLEER. V was clipped by 0 bases and J by 7 bases, with 16 bases between them. The CDR3 loop spans 16 amino acids. Written as DNA, the CDR3 is TGCGCCAGCAGCCAAGATCCAACCCCGAGGTGGAATGAGCAGTTCTTC. Protein product: CASSQDPTPRWNEQFF.

This clonotype is a singleton in its sample. A much larger clone differs from this one at a single base, so this may be a read error. V and J are TRBV7-9 and TRBJ2-1; 7 bases are a match to TRBD1. This CDR3 is 15 amino acids long. With 7 bases clipped from V and 3 bases from J, the junction kept 9 bases outside the gene matches. Germline V gene sequence: CDR1 SEHNR, CDR2 FQNEAQ (reference sequence). CDR3 amino acids: CASISVTGLYNEQFF. For the CDR3, the DNA is TGTGCCAGCATCTCCGTGACAGGGCTCTACAATGAGCAGTTCTTC.

This clonotype showed up many times. Its ends do not fully match the called genes, so a read error is possible. This chain joins TRBV2 and TRBJ1-6, with a tentative D call TRBD1 (5 bases). The germline gives CDR1 SNHLY, CDR2 FYNNEI. The CDR3 has 14 residues. DNA for the CDR3: TGTGCCAGCAGAGGGACGGTCAATAAGTCACCCCTCCACTTT. It is translated as CASRGTVNKSPLHF.

Details on this clonotype: This sequence may be a read error, since a much larger clone differs from it by one base. CDR3 nucleotides: TGTGCCATCAGTACAGGGCCCCAAACAGATACGCAGTATTTT. Protein: CAISTGPQTDTQYF. The chain couples TRBV10-3 to TRBJ2-3; TRBD1 might be the D (6 bases). The CDR3 extends over 14 amino acids. V shed 5 bases and J shed 3 bases, with 12 bases lying between them. Germline CDR1 reads ENHRY; CDR2 reads SYGVKD.

This clonotype appeared a few times. This chain connects TRBV3-1 to TRBJ2-5; tentative D call: TRBD2 (6 bases). Trimming took 6 bases from V and 5 from J, leaving 13 bases between them. The germline V gene has CDR1 LGHDT and CDR2 YNNKEL (reference sequence). The CDR3 runs to 13 residues. The CDR3 spells CASSPGLPETQYF. DNA of the CDR3: TGTGCCAGCAGTCCGGGACTCCCCGAGACCCAGTACTTC.

This clonotype occurred a few times. The V call is TRBV29-1, the J call TRBJ1-2; D possibly corresponds to TRBD1 (6 bases). V dropped 6 bases and J dropped 5 bases, with 19 bases sitting between them. The CDR3 is made up of 14 amino acids. CDR1 is SQVTM, CDR2 ANQGSEA, per germline. The CDR3 loop reads CSVKLQGKLYGYTF. The DNA of the CDR3 is TGCAGCGTCAAATTACAGGGAAAACTATATGGCTACACCTTC.

This clonotype was seen many times. The J gene is TRBJ2-7, the V gene TRBV4-3; D remains ambiguous. Trimming stripped 0 bases from V and 3 bases from J, with 12 bases between. The CDR3 runs to 15 residues. Germline V gene sequence: CDR1 LGHNA, CDR2 YSLEER. The CDR3 here is CASSQEAVASYEQYF. In nucleotides, the CDR3 is TGCGCCAGCAGCCAAGAGGCGGTAGCAAGCTACGAGCAGTACTTC.

At least ten counts were recorded for this clonotype. The chain couples TRBV4-3 to TRBJ2-5; 7 nucleotides align to TRBD1. Per the germline V gene, CDR1 is LGHNA and CDR2 is YSLEER. CDR3 length: 14 residues. V dropped 5 bases and J dropped 2; count of bases not matched to a gene: 5. The CDR3 spells CASSGSRGQETQYF. DNA for the CDR3: TGCGCCAGCAGCGGGTCCAGGGGGCAAGAGACCCAGTACTTC.

With regard to this clonotype: Compared with germline, one end of the junction differs, possibly owing to a read error. The V and J genes are TRBV7-3 and TRBJ2-3, with D tentatively TRBD1 (5 bases). The CDR3 runs 16 residues. Germline V gene data show CDR1 as SGHTA and CDR2 as FQGTGA. CDR3 protein: CASSLGVAEPPDTQYF. The CDR3 DNA follows: TGTGCAAGCAGCTTAGGGGTAGCCGAACCTCCAGATACGCAGTATTTT.

This clonotype was observed many times. This rearrangement joins TRBV19 to TRBJ2-7; the D is unclear. Germline values: CDR1 LNHDA, CDR2 SQIVND (reference sequence). Between the trimmed V and J ends, which lost 3 bases and 0 bases, there was a span of 6 bases. This CDR3 has 13 amino acids. The CDR3 spells CASSIEVSYEQYF. The CDR3 coding sequence is TGTGCCAGTAGTATTGAGGTCTCCTACGAGCAGTACTTC.

About this clonotype: This could be a read error, since a much larger clone is one nucleotide away. The chain joins TRBV12-3 or TRBV12-4 to TRBJ2-5; 7 nucleotides align to TRBD2. The CDR3 has 15 amino acids. CDR3 sequence: CASRDGRGGQETKYF. In DNA form, the CDR3 reads TGTGCCAGTAGGGACGGGCGGGGAGGGCAAGAGACCAAGTACTTC.

About this clonotype: This clone may be a read error of a much larger clone one base away. The chain couples TRBV4-3 to TRBJ1-6, with D hard to call. The CDR3 is 16 residues long. CDR1 and CDR2 (germline): LGHNA, YSLEER. Deletions cut 4 bases from V and 6 bases from J, with 16 bases between. CDR3 nucleotides: TGCGCCAGCAGCCGAGATAGTCGGGTTTCTAATTCACCCCTCCACTTT. This gives the protein CASSRDSRVSNSPLHF.

CDR3 bases: TGCAGCGTTGACTACGGGACCACCACAGATACGCAGTATTTT. Protein product: CSVDYGTTTDTQYF. This rearrangement joins TRBV29-1 to TRBJ2-3; tentatively, D is TRBD1 or TRBD2 (5 bases each). Trimming removed 3 bases from V and 2 bases from J, with 12 bases in between. Germline loops: CDR1 SQVTM, CDR2 ANQGSEA. This CDR3 comprises 14 residues.

Turning to this clonotype: One end of the junction is discordant with germline, which a read error may explain. Here the CDR3 reads CASSLGSGTGGGKPKHF. CDR3 nucleotide sequence: TGTGCCAGCAGCTTAGGAAGCGGGACAGGGGGCGGTAAGCCCAAGCATTTT. This chain connects TRBV7-2 to TRBJ1-5; 12 bases map to TRBD1. The CDR3 has 17 residues. Germline CDR1 reads SGHTA; CDR2 reads FQGNSA.

This clonotype was detected ten times or more. The chain combines TRBV7-6 with TRBJ2-7; 12 bases map to TRBD2. The CDR3 loop spans 15 amino acids. Germline-derived CDR1 and CDR2 are SGHVS and FNYEAQ. Germline trimming cut 3 bases from V and 6 bases from J; bases unmatched to any gene: 6. The CDR3 is CASSFLLAGGGEQYF. CDR3 nucleotide sequence: TGTGCCAGCAGCTTCCTTCTAGCGGGAGGGGGCGAGCAGTACTTC.

The V gene is TRBV12-3 or TRBV12-4, the J gene TRBJ1-5; D not resolved. The CDR3 length is 14 residues. The V end was cut by 2 bases, the J end by 2 bases, with 7 bases between. The DNA for the CDR3 is TGTGCCAGCAGTTTATCGGGAGGCAATCAGCCCCAGCATTTT. Protein: CASSLSGGNQPQHF.

Remarks on this clonotype: A much larger clone differs from this one at a single base, so this may be a read error. The rearrangement joins TRBV20-1 to TRBJ2-1; no firm D call. Germline V gene sequence: CDR1 DFQATT, CDR2 SNEGSKA (reference sequence). The CDR3 extends over 14 amino acids. The CDR3 region has the DNA TGCAGTGCTAGACGGCGACACTCCTACAATGAGCAGTCCTTC. It specifies CSARRRHSYNEQSF.

A remark on this clonotype: One end of the junction is discordant with germline, which a read error may explain. The V gene is TRBV28, the J gene TRBJ1-1; D is unclear. The CDR3 contains 17 residues. The germline CDR1 and CDR2 sequences are MDHEN and SYDVKM. The CDR3 protein is CANRTATKLYMNTEAFF. In DNA form, the CDR3 reads TGCGCCAACAGAACTGCGACAAAGCTTTACATGAACACTGAAGCTTTCTTT.